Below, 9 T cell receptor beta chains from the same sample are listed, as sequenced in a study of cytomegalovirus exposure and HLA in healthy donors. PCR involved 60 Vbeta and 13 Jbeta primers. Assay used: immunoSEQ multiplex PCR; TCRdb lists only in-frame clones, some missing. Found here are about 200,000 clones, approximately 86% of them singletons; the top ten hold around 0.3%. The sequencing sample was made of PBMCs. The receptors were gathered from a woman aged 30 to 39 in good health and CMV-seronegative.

CDR3 in DNA: TGTGCCAGCAGCCAATCGGGACAGGGTAGATATACGCAGTATTTT. Its translation is CASSQSGQGRYTQYF. This rearrangement joins TRBV7-3 to TRBJ2-3, with TRBD1 matching 9 bases. V was clipped by 5 bases and J by 7 bases; unmatched bases: 10. The CDR3 has 15 residues. Germline V gene sequence: CDR1 SGHTA, CDR2 FQGTGA.

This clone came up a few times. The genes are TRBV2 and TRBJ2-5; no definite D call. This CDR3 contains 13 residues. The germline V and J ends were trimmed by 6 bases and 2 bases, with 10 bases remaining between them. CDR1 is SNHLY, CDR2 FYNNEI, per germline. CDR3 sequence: CASRSGTQETQYF. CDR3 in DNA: TGTGCCAGCAGGTCGGGTACACAAGAGACCCAGTACTTC.

CDR3: CASRTSADTQYF. CDR3 nucleotide sequence: TGTGCCAGCAGGACTAGCGCAGATACGCAGTATTTT. The rearrangement uses TRBV28 and TRBJ2-3; 8 positions match TRBD2. Trimming cost V 6 bases and J 4 bases; bases outside gene matches: 0. Germline values: CDR1 MDHEN, CDR2 SYDVKM. The CDR3 contains 12 residues.

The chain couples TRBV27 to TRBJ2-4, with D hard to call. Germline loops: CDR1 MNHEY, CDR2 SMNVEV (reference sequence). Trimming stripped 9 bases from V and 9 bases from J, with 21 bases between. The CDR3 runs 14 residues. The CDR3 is CASKTRGWSSIQYF. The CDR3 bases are TGTGCCAGTAAAACCAGAGGCTGGTCGTCCATTCAGTACTTC.

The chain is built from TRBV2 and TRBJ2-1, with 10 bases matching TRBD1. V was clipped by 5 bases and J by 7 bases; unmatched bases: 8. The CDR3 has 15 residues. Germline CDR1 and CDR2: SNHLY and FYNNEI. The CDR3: CASSRQGAMGNEQFF. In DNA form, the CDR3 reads TGTGCCAGCAGTCGACAGGGGGCAATGGGGAATGAGCAGTTCTTC.

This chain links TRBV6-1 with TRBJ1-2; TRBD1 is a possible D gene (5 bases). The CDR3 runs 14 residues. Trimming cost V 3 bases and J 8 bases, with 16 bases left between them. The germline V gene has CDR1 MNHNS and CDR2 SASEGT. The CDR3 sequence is CASSEKGWGPGYTF. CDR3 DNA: TGTGCCAGCAGTGAGAAGGGGTGGGGCCCAGGCTACACCTTC.

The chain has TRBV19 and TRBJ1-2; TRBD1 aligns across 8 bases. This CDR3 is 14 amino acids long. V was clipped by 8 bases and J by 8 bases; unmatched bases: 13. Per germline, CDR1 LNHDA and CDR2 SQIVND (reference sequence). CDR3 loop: CASQGASSPRGYTF. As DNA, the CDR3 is TGTGCCAGTCAGGGGGCTTCGTCCCCTAGAGGCTACACCTTC.

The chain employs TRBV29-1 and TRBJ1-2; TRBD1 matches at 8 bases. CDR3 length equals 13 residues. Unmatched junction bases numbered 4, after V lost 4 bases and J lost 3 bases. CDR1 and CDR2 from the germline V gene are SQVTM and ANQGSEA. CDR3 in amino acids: CSVVGQGDYGYTF. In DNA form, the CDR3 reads TGCAGCGTTGTCGGACAGGGCGACTATGGCTACACCTTC.

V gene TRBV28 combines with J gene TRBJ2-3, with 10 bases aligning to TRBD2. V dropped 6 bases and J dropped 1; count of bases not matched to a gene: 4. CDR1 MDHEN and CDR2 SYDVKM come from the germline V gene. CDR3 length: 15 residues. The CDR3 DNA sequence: TGTGCCAGCAGATCCGGGACTAGCGGCACAGATACGCAGTATTTT. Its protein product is CASRSGTSGTDTQYF.